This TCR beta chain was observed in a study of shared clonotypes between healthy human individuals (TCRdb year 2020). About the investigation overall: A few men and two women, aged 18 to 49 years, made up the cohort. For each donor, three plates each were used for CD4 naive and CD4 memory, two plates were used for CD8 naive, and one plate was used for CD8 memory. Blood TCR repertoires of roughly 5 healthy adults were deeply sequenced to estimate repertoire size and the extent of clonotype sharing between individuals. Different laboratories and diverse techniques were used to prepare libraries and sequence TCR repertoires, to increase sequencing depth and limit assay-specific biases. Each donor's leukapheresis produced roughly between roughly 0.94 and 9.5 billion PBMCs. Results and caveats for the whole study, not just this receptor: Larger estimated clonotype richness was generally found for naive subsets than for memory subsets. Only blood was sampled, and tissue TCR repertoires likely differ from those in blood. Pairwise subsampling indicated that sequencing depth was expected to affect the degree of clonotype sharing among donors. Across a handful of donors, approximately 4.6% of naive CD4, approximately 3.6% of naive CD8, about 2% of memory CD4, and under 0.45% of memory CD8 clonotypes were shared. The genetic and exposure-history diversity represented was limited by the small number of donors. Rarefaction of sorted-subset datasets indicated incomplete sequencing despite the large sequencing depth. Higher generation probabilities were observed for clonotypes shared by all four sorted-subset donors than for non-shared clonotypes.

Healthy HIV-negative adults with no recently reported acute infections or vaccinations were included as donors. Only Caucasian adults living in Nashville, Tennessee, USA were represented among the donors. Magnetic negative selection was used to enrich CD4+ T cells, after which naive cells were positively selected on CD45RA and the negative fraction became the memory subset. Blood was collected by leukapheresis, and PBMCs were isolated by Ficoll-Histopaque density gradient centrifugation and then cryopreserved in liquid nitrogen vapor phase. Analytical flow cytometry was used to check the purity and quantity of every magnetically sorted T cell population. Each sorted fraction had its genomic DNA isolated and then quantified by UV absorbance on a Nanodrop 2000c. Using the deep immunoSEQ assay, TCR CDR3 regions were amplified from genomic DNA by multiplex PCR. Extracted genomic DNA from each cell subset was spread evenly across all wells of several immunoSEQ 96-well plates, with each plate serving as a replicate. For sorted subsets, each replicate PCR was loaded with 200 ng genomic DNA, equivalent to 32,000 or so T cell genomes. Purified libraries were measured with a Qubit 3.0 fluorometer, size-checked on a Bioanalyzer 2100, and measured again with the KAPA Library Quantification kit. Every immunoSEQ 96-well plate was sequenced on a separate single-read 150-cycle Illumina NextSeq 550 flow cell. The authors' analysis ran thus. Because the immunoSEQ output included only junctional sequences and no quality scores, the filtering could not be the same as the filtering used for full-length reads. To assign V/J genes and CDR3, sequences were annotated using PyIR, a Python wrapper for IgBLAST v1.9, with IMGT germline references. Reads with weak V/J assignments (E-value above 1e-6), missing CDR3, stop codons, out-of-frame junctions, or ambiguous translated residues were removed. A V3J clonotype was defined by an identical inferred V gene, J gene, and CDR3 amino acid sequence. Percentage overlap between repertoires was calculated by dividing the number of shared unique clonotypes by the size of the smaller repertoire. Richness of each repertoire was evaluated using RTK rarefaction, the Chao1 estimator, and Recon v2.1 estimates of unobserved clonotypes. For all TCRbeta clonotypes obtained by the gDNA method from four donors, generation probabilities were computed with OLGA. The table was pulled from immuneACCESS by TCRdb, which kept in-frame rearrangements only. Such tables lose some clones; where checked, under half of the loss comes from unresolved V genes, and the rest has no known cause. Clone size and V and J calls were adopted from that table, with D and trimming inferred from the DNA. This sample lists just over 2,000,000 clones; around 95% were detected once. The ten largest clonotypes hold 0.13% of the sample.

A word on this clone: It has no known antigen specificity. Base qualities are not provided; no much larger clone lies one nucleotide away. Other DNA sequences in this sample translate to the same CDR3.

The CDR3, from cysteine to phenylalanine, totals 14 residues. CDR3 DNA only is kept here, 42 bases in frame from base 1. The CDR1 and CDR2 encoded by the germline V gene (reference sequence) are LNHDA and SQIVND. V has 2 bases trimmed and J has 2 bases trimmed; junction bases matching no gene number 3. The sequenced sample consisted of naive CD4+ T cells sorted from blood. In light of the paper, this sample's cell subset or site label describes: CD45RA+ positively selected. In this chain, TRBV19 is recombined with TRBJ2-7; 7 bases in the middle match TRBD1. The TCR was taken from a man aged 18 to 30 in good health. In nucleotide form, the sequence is TGTGCCAGTAGTATACGAGGACAGGCCTACGAGCAGTACTTC. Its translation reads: CASSIRGQAYEQYF.